These 8 T cell receptor beta chains were sequenced from one sample in a study of T cells expressing NK-cell markers. From the 5' RACE reads, TCRdb lists one entry per CDR3 protein and no DNA. The table lists about 150,000 distinct CDR3 sequences, with around a third in the top ten. The specimen was blood T cells: a sorted CD56 or NKG2C T cell subset, CD4+ or CD8+ T cells, or bulk PBMC T cells (not recorded which). All receptors come from a woman in her forties or fifties in good health.

The chain joins TRBV5-1 to TRBJ1-1; TCRdb outputs TRBD1, but without DNA this stays unchecked. Germline V gives CDR1 SGHRS, CDR2 YFSETQ. CDR3 length: 13 residues. The CDR3 reads CASIGQGAFEAFF. Together with reference TRBV5-1 and TRBJ1-1, the CDR3 gives the full variable domain: KAGVTQTPRYLIKTRGQQVTLSCSPISGHRSVSWYQQTPGQGLQFLFEYFSETQRNKGNFPGRFSGRQFSNSRSEMNVSTLELGDSALYLCASIGQGAFEAFFGQGTRLTVV.

The V gene is TRBV3-1, the J gene TRBJ2-7; TCRdb designates TRBD1, a call that cannot be tested without DNA. The CDR3 has 13 amino acids. In germline, CDR1 is LGHDT, CDR2 YNNKEL (reference sequence). CDR3 loop: CASGGGSSYEQYF.

The chain joins TRBV19 to TRBJ2-2; without DNA, the TCRdb call of TRBD2 cannot be checked. This CDR3 comprises 15 residues. The V gene's germline CDR1 is LNHDA and CDR2 SQIVND (reference sequence). CDR3 sequence: CASSISREGTGELFF.

The chain is built from TRBV25-1 and TRBJ1-6; the TCRdb D gene call, TRBD1, has no DNA to confirm it. The CDR3 runs 14 residues. Germline lookup yields CDR1 MGHDK and CDR2 SYGVNS. The CDR3 reads CASSEGTGFSPLHF.

V is TRBV7-9 and J is TRBJ2-2. The CDR3 totals 15 residues. Germline V gene lookup returns CDR1 SEHNR and CDR2 FQNEAQ (reference sequence). The CDR3 here is CASSSGRSDTGELFF.

V gene TRBV2 combines with J gene TRBJ1-5; the TRBD1 assignment by TCRdb is unverifiable without DNA. CDR1 is SNHLY and CDR2 is FYNNEI in the germline V gene. The CDR3 runs 15 residues. CDR3 loop: CVSSDGDSSNQPQHF.

This rearrangement joins TRBV7-2 to TRBJ2-3; TCRdb's D call of TRBD2 is untestable without DNA. The germline gives CDR1 SGHTA, CDR2 FQGNSA. This CDR3 is 12 amino acids long. CDR3 amino acids: CASSLTSNTQYF.

The chain uses TRBV24-1 and TRBJ2-2; TCRdb picks TRBD1, but there is no DNA to check that call. The CDR3 extends over 15 amino acids. Germline V CDR1 and CDR2: KGHDR, SFDVKD. CDR3 region: CATSESTGGTGELFF.